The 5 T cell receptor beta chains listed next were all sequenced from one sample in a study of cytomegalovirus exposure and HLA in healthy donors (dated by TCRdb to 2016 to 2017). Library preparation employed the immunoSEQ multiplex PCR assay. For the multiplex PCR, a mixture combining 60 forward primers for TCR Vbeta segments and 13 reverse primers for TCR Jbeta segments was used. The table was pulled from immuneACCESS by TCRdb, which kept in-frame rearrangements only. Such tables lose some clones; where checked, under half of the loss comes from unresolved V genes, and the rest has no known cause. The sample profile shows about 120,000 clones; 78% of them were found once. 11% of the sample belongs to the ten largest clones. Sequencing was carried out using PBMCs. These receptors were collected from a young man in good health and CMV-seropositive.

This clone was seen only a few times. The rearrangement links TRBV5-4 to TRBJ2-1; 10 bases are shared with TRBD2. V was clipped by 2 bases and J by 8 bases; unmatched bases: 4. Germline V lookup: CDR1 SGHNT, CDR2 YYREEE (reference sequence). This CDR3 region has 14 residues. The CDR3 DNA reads TGTGCCAGCAGCTTAGCGGGAGGGCAATATGAGCAGTTCTTC. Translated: CASSLAGGQYEQFF.

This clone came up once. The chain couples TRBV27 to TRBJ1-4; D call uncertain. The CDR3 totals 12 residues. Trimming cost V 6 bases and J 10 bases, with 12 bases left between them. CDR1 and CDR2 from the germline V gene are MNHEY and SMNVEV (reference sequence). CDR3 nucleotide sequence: TGTGCCAGCAGCTGGACGGAGGGAAAACTGTTTTTT. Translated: CASSWTEGKLFF.

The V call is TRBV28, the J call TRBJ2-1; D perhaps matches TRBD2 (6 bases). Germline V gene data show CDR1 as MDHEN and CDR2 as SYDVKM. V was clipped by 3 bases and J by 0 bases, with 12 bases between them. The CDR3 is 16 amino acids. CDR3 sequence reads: CASSLLAVSSYNEQFF. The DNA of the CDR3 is TGTGCCAGCAGTTTGTTAGCGGTTAGCTCCTACAATGAGCAGTTCTTC.

The CDR3 nucleotides read TGTGCCAGCAGCTTCCAGGGCGGTTCGAACACCGGGGAGCTGTTTTTT. Residues: CASSFQGGSNTGELFF. This rearrangement joins TRBV9 to TRBJ2-2; D possibly corresponds to TRBD1 (5 bases). The germline V gene encodes CDR1 SGDLS and CDR2 YYNGEE. CDR3 length: 16 amino acids. V was trimmed by 4 bases and J by 0 bases, leaving 13 bases between them.

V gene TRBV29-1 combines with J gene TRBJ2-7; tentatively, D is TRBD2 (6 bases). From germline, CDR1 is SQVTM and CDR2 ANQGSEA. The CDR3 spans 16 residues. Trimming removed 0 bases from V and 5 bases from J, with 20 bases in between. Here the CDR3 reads CSVEDQAGGARHEQYF. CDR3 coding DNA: TGCAGCGTTGAAGATCAAGCCGGGGGTGCCCGCCACGAGCAGTACTTC.